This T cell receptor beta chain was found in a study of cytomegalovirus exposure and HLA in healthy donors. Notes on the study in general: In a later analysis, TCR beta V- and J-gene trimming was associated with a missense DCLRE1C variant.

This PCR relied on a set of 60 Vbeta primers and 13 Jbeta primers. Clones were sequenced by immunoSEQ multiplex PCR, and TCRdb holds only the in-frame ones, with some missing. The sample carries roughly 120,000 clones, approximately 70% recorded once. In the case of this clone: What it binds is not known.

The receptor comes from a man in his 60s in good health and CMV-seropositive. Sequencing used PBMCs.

CDR3 in amino acids: CASSPPAGVAEAFF. The CDR3 DNA follows: TGTGCCAGCTCACCGCCGGCGGGGGTCGCTGAAGCTTTCTTT. The chain is built from TRBV18 and TRBJ1-1; D is perhaps TRBD1 (5 bases). In germline, CDR1 is KGHSH, CDR2 LQKENI. V lost 3 bases and J lost 6, with 14 bases in between. The CDR3 runs to 14 residues.